The TCR beta chain under discussion was sequenced for a study of blood T cells in healthy people across ages. Each sample had at least 6 million PBMCs isolated. Total RNA, at least 5 micrograms per sample, was extracted from PBMCs. Germline V gene data show CDR1 as SGHRS and CDR2 as YFSETQ. The CDR3 spans 13 residues. The V gene lost 3 bases and the J gene lost 4 bases, with 10 bases spanning the gap. This clonotype was detected a few times. With a J-beta primer mix and a sample-barcoded 5' primer, a second PCR ran about 7 to 12 cycles. From the 5' RACE reads, TCRdb called clonotypes with MiXCR, one entry per CDR3 protein. The table records fewer than 2,000,000 distinct CDR3 sequences, about 32% of them present only once.

The V and J genes are TRBV5-1 and TRBJ1-2; a weak D match, TRBD1 (6 bases). The sequence derives from a young woman in good health. Sequencing used blood. CDR3 sequence (DNA): TGCGCCAGCAGCTCGGAGGGGGTCTATGGCTACACCTTC. It encodes CASSSEGVYGYTF.